This paragraph covers one T cell receptor (beta chain) sequence. These data are taken from a study of T cells in Graves' hyperthyroidism and ophthalmopathy. CDR1 is LGHDT, CDR2 YNNKEL, per germline (reference sequence). The ends were cut back, 0 bases at V and 5 bases at J, with 13 bases in the middle. The CDR3 spans 15 residues. Researchers took RNA transcripts and amplified the TCR beta CDR3 regions from them. Researchers ran a first-round RT-PCR on the TCR CDR3 using the HTBI primer set. MiXCR, applied by TCRdb to the multiplex PCR reads, yields one record per CDR3 protein. The sample yields about 360,000 distinct CDR3 sequences, about 13% seen once.

Sequences were obtained from blood. The clonotype was recovered from a man younger than 40 with Graves' hyperthyroidism that later progressed to Graves' ophthalmopathy. V is TRBV3-1 and J is TRBJ2-5; perhaps D is TRBD1 or TRBD2 (6 bases each). The CDR3 protein is CASSQDGGGAETQYF. DNA for the CDR3: TGTGCCAGCAGCCAAGACGGGGGCGGGGCTGAGACCCAGTACTTC.